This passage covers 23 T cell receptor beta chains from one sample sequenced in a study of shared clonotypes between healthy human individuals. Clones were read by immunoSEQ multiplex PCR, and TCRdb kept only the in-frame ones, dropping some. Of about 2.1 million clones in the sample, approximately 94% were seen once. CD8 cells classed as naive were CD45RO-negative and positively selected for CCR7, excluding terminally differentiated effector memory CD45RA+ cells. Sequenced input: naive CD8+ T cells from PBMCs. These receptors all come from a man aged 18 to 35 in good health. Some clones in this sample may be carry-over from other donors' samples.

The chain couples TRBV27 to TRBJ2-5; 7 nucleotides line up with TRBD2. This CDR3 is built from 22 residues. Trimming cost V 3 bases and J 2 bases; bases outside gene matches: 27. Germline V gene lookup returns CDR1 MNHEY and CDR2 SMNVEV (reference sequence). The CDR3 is CASSFHGLDSSTKEHLQETQYF. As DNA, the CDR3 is TGTGCCAGCAGTTTCCACGGACTAGATTCGTCGACTAAAGAGCACCTGCAAGAGACCCAGTACTTC.

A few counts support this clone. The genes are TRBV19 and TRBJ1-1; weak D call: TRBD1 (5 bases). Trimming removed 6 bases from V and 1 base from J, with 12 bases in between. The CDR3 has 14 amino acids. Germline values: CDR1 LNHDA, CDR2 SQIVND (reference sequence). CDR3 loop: CASSSWGGNTEAFF. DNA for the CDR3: TGTGCCAGTAGCTCGTGGGGGGGGAACACTGAAGCTTTCTTT.

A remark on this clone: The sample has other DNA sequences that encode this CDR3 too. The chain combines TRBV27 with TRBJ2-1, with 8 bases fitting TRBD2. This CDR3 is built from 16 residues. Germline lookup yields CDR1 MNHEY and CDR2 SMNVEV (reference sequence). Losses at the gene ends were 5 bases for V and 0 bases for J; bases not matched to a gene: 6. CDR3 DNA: TGTGCCAGCAGTCCAGTAGCGGGGAGCTCCTACAATGAGCAGTTCTTC. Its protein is CASSPVAGSSYNEQFF.

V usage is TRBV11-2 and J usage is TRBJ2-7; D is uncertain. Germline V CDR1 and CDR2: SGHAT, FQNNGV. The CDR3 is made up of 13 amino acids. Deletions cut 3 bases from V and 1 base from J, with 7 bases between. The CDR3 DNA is TGTGCCAGCAGCTTCCACCGATCCTACGAGCAGTACTTC. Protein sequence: CASSFHRSYEQYF.

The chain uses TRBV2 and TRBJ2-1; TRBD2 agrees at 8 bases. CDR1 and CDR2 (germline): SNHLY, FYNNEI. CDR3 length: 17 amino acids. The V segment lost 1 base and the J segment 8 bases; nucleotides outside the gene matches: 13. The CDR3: CASSEVGSGMWEDEQFF. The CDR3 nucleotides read TGTGCCAGCAGTGAAGTGGGTAGCGGGATGTGGGAGGATGAGCAGTTCTTC. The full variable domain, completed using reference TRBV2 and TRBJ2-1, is EPEVTQTPSHQVTQMGQEVILRCVPISNHLYFYWYRQILGQKVEFLVSFYNNEISEKSEIFDDQFSVERPDGSNFTLKIRSTKLEDSAMYFCASSEVGSGMWEDEQFFGPGTRLTVL.

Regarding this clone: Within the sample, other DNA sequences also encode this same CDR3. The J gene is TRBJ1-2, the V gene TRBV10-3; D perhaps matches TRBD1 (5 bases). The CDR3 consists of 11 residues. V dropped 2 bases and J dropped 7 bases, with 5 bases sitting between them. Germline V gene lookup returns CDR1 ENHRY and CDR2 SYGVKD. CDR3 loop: CAISEGGGYTF. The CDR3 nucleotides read TGTGCCATCAGTGAGGGGGGTGGCTACACCTTC.

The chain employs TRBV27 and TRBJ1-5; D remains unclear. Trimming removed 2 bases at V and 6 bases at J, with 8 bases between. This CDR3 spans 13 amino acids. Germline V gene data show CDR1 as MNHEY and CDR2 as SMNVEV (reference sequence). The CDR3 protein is CASSLGVTQPQHF. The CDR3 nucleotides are TGTGCCAGCAGTTTAGGTGTCACTCAGCCCCAGCATTTT.

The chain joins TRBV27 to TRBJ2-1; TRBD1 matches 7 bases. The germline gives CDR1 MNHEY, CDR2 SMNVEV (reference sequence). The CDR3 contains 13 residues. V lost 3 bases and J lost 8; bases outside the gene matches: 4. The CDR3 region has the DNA TGTGCCAGCAGTTTCTTAGGACAGGATGAGCAGTTCTTC. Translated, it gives CASSFLGQDEQFF.

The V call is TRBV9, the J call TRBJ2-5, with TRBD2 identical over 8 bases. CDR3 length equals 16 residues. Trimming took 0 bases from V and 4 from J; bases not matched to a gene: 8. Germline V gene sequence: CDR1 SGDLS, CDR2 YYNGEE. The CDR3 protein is CASSVAGGPRVETQYF. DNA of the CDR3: TGTGCCAGCAGCGTAGCGGGAGGGCCACGGGTAGAGACCCAGTACTTC.

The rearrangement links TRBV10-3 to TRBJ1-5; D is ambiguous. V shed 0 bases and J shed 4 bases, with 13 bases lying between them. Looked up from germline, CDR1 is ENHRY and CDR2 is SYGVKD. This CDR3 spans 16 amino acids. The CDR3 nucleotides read TGTGCCATCAGTGAGTCCGAGGGCGGAGCGAATCAGCCCCAGCATTTT. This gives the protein CAISESEGGANQPQHF.

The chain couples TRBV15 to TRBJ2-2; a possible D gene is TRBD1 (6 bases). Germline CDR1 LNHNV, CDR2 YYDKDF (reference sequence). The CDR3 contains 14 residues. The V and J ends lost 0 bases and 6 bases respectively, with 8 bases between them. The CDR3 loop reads CATSREQGPGELFF. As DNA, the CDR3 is TGTGCCACCAGCAGAGAACAGGGTCCCGGGGAGCTGTTTTTT.

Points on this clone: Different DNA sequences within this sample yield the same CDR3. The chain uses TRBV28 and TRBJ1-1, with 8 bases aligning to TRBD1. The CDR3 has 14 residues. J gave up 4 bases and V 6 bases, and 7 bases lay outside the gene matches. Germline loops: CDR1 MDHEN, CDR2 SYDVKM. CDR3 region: CASSLTGEGTEAFF. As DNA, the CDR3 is TGTGCCAGCAGCCTGACAGGGGAGGGCACTGAAGCTTTCTTT.

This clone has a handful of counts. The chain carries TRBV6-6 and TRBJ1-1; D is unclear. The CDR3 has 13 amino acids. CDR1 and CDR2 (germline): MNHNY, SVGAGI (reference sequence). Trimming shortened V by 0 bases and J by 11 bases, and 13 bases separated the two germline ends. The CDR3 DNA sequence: TGTGCCAGCAGTTACTCAGTCGGACCGGAGGCTTTCTTT. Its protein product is CASSYSVGPEAFF.

CDR3 in amino acids: CASSWGRDRRTYEQYF. The CDR3 nucleotides are TGCGCCAGCAGCTGGGGTAGGGACAGGAGAACCTACGAGCAGTACTTC. This rearrangement joins TRBV5-1 to TRBJ2-7; 8 nucleotides align to TRBD1. J gave up 2 bases and V 3 bases, and 10 bases lay outside the gene matches. The CDR3 totals 16 residues. Germline assignment: CDR1 SGHRS and CDR2 YFSETQ. Full variable domain (missing parts from reference TRBV5-1 and TRBJ2-7): KAGVTQTPRYLIKTRGQQVTLSCSPISGHRSVSWYQQTPGQGLQFLFEYFSETQRNKGNFPGRFSGRQFSNSRSEMNVSTLELGDSALYLCASSWGRDRRTYEQYFGPGTRLTVT.

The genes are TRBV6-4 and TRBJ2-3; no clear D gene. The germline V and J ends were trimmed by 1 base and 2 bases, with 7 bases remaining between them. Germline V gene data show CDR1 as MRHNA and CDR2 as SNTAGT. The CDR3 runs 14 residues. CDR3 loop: CASSDWANTDTQYF. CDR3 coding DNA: TGTGCCAGCAGTGACTGGGCAAACACAGATACGCAGTATTTT.

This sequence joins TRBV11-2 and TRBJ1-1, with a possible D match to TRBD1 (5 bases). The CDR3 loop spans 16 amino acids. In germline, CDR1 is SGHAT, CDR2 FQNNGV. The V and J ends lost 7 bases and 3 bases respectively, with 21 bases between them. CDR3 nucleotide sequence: TGTGCCAGCACCCCTTTTCGGGTAGGGGAGGACACTGAAGCTTTCTTT. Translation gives CASTPFRVGEDTEAFF.

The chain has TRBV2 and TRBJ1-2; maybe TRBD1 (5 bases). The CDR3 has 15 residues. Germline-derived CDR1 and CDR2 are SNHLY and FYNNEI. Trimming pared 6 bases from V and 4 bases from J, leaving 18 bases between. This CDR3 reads CASSFGAPLAYGYTF. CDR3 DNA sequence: TGTGCCAGCAGCTTCGGGGCCCCGCTGGCCTATGGCTACACCTTC. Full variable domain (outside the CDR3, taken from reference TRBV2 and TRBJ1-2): EPEVTQTPSHQVTQMGQEVILRCVPISNHLYFYWYRQILGQKVEFLVSFYNNEISEKSEIFDDQFSVERPDGSNFTLKIRSTKLEDSAMYFCASSFGAPLAYGYTFGSGTRLTVV.

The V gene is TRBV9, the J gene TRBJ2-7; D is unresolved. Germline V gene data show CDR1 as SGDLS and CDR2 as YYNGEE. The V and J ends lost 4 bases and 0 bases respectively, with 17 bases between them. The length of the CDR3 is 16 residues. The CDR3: CASSPNTWESSYEQYF. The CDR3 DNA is TGTGCCAGCAGCCCGAATACGTGGGAAAGCTCCTACGAGCAGTACTTC.

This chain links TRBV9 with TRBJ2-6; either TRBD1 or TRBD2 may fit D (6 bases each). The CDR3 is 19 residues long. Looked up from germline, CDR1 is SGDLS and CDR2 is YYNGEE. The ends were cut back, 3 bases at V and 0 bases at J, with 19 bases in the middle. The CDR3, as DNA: TGTGCCAGCAGCGGAGGGGGGACCCCAAAGATCTCTGGGGCCAACGTCCTGACTTTC. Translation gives CASSGGGTPKISGANVLTF.

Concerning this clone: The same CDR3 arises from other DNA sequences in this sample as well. The CDR3 nucleotides read TGTGCCAGCAGCGTAGGGGGGGTTAGCACAGATACGCAGTATTTT. It translates to CASSVGGVSTDTQYF. This sequence joins TRBV9 and TRBJ2-3; the D gene is possibly TRBD2 (6 bases). Germline V gives CDR1 SGDLS, CDR2 YYNGEE. This CDR3 region has 15 residues. V was cut by 0 bases and J by 0 bases, with 8 bases left in between.

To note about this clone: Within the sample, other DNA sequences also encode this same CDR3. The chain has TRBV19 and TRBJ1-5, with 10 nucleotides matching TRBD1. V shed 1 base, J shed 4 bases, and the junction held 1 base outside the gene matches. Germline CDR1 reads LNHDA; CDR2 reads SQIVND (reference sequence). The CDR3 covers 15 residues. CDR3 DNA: TGTGCCAGTAGTATAGGGACAGGGGGAAATCAGCCCCAGCATTTT. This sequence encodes CASSIGTGGNQPQHF.

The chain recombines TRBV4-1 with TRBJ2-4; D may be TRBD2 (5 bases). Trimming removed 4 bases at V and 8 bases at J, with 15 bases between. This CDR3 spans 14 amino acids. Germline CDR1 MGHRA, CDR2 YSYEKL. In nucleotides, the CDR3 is TGCGCCAGCAGCCCTTTCGCTAGCCGGGACATTCAGTACTTC. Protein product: CASSPFASRDIQYF.

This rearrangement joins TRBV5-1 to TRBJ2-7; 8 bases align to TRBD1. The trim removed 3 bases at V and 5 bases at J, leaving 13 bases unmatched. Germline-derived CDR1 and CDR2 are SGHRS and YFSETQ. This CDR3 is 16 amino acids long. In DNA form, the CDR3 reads TGCGCCAGCAGCTGGGACCGGGACAGGATTGGAAACGAGCAGTACTTC. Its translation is CASSWDRDRIGNEQYF.